This TCR beta chain was obtained from a study of siplizumab effects on memory and regulatory T cells. About this clone itself: As yet, its antigen is unknown.

Per sample, approximately 10^5 TCR templates underwent assay. Generated by immunoSEQ multiplex PCR, the TCRdb table keeps only in-frame clones and is missing some. The sample records 100,000 or so clones, 92% being singletons. Broader study findings: The alloreactive clones that mapped to unstimulated subsets made up only a minor fraction. A major contribution to the alloresponse seemed to be made by naive T cells, which seemed more diverse than memory cells.

The germline CDR1 and CDR2 sequences are LNHDA and SQIVND (reference sequence). The germline V and J ends were trimmed by 5 bases and 0 bases, with 20 bases remaining between them. The CDR3 runs to 19 residues. The receptor was derived from a human donor in good health. J is TRBJ2-6 and V is TRBV19, with D uncertain. The sample consisted of CD4+ T cells sorted from blood. DNA of the CDR3: TGTGCCAGTAGTCGGGTTGGAACGCTCTCTCTCTCTGGGGCCAACGTCCTGACTTTC. Translating gives CASSRVGTLSLSGANVLTF.